The clone carrying this T cell receptor (beta chain) was seen only a few times. Clinical symptoms, serum thyroxine and TRAb, thyroid ultrasound and orbital computed tomography were used for the diagnoses. The data belong to a study of T cells in Graves' hyperthyroidism and ophthalmopathy. Germline assignment: CDR1 SGHNT and CDR2 YENEEA. V lost 0 bases and J lost 5, with 9 bases in between. CDR3 length: 14 residues. Regions amplified from RNA transcripts were the TCR beta CDR3 regions. The HTBI primer set drove a first-round RT-PCR of the TCR CDR3. TCRdb itself ran the multiplex PCR reads through MiXCR, one entry per CDR3 protein. The repertoire consists of 400,000 or so distinct CDR3 sequences, with around 15% occurring once and the leading ten covering 25% to 30%.

This clonotype originated in a middle-aged man with Graves' ophthalmopathy. The rearrangement uses TRBV11-3 and TRBJ2-3, with unresolved D. The material sequenced was blood. The CDR3 DNA reads TGTGCCAGCAGCTTAGATCGGGTGAAAGATACGCAGTATTTT. It codes for CASSLDRVKDTQYF.